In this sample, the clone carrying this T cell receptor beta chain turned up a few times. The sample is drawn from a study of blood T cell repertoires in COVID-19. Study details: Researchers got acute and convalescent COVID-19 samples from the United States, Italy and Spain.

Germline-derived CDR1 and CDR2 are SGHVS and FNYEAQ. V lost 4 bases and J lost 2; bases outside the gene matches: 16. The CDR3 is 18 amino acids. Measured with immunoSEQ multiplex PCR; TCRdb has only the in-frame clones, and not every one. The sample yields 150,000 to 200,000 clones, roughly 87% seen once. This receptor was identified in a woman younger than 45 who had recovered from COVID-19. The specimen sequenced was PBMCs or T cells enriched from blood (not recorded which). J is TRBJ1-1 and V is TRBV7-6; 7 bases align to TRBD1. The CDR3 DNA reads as TGTGCCAGCAGCTCAGGCGGCTATCCCGGGACAGTAAACACTGAAGCTTTCTTT. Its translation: CASSSGGYPGTVNTEAFF.